This entry concerns a single T cell receptor beta chain. Its recognized antigen is unknown. The sample holds no much larger clone one base away, and base qualities are not on file. TCRbeta CDR3 regions were amplified from genomic DNA using the immunoSEQ Assay, a bias-controlled multiplex PCR. For the original study's pipeline: Nucleated cell counts per sample were estimated from amplification of reference gene primers within the assay. To quantify the absolute abundance of each unique TCRbeta CDR3 rearrangement, sequence reads were collapsed and filtered. For each sample, productive Simpson clonality was calculated as the square root of Simpson's diversity index over productive rearrangements. TCRdb's version of the immuneACCESS table is confined to in-frame rearrangements and falls short of the full clone set. An unresolved V gene accounts for under half of the shortfall where checked; the remainder is of unknown origin. Clone size and V and J calls were adopted from that table, with D and trimming inferred from the DNA. This sample gives 130,000 to 150,000 clones in total; around 80% of them show up just once. The biggest ten clones account for 13% of the sample.

The entry originates in a study of blood T cell repertoires in COVID-19 (dated by TCRdb to 2019 to 2021). Regarding the complete study: Collaborator samples came from the United States, Italy and Spain and covered acute and convalescent phases of COVID-19. Nearly every sample came with metadata listing a de-identified subject ID, COVID-19 status, age in years and sex. The material from the prospective study consisted of cDNA or gDNA derived from T cells, B-cell-depleted T cells, or PBMCs. The dataset comprised deeply sampled blood TCRbeta repertoires from subjects exposed to, actively infected with, or recovered from COVID-19. The repertoires were released in a freely available public database meant as a resource for research on the immune response to SARS-CoV-2. Where available, HLA class I and class II types were taken from metadata supplied by the sample provider and were not determined by assay-based typing. Samples came from the ongoing ImmuneRACE study (first 160 participants) plus 1,254 subjects from 6 global collaborators. Broad study findings and their caveats: The quantity of clinical and demographic metadata differed by source and by participant and was supplied without curation.

The collaborating institutions used their own protocols to collect whole blood in K2EDTA tubes. For TCRbeta analysis, collaborator samples were shipped as frozen whole blood, as isolated PBMCs, or as DNA extracted from either sample type. The V end gives up 9 bases and the J end 5 bases, leaving 10 bases in the junction not matched to a gene. Reading the germline V gene (reference sequence) gives CDR1 LNHDA and CDR2 SQIVND. The CDR3 goes from the cysteine to the phenylalanine over 14 residues. This entry keeps only the CDR3 DNA: 42 bases, framed from base 1. This clonotype originated in a man in his sixties with active or convalescent COVID-19. The sequencing sample was made of peripheral blood. The chain is made from TRBV19 and TRBJ1-1, and 9 junctional nucleotides match TRBD1. The sequenced DNA: TGTGCCAGCCGGACAGGGGCGATTAGGACTGAAGCTTTCTTT. This translates into CASRTGAIRTEAFF.